This T cell receptor (beta chain) appears in the sequencing data of a study of cytomegalovirus exposure and HLA in healthy donors. General study results and limits: Trimming of TCR beta V- and J-genes showed a link, identified in a later analysis, to a missense DCLRE1C variant. The productive fraction for most TCR beta V segments was about 90% or about 30% in an earlier analysis.

Concerning this clone itself: What it binds is not known.

The PCR was carried out with 60 Vbeta primers and 13 Jbeta primers. As handled by the study authors: Per a later analysis, the number of unique TCR beta chains was about 80 million, of which about 11 million were shared. Here immunoSEQ multiplex PCR was the method, and the copy in TCRdb shows in-frame clones only, minus some. D and trimming come from the DNA, and the V and J calls and clone size come from that table. This sample yields tens of thousands of clones, of which roughly three quarters are seen a single time; 3.7% belongs to the top ten. This TCR came from a man aged 25-40 years in good health and CMV-seronegative. The sample comprised PBMCs.

CDR3 sequence: CASSRQGVKDEQYF. CDR3 nucleotides: TGTGCCAGCTCACGACAGGGGGTGAAGGACGAGCAGTACTTC. The chain is built from TRBV18 and TRBJ2-7; TRBD1 agrees at 9 bases. Germline lookup yields CDR1 KGHSH and CDR2 LQKENI. The CDR3 totals 14 residues. J gave up 5 bases and V 4 bases, and 6 bases lay outside the gene matches.